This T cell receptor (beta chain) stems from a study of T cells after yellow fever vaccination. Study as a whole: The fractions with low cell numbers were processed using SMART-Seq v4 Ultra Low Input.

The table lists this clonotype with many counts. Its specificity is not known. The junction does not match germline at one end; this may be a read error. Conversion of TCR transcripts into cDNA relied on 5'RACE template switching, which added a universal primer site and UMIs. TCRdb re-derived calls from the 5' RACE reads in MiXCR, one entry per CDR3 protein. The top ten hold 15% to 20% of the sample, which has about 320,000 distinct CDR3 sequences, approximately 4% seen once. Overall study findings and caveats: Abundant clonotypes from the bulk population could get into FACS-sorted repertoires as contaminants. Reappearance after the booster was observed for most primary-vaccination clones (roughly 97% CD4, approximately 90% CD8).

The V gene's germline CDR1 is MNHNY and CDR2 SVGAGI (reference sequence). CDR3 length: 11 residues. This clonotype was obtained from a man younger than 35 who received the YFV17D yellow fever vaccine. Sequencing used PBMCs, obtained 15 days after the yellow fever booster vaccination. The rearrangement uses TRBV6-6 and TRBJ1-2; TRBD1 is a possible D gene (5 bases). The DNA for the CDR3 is TGTGCCAGCAGTTACGGGGCTTTAATCGCCTTC. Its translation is CASSYGALIAF.